The following is a T cell receptor beta chain sequence with its context. The CDR3 is 13 amino acids. CDR1 is ENHRY and CDR2 is SYGVKD in the germline V gene. The V end was cut by 7 bases, the J end by 1 base, with 10 bases between. This entry is derived from a study of cytomegalovirus exposure and HLA in healthy donors. The PCR was carried out with 60 Vbeta primers and 13 Jbeta primers. The protocol was immunoSEQ multiplex PCR, while the TCRdb copy is restricted to in-frame clones and leaves out a portion. The sample data list about 70,000 clones. This receptor was obtained from a female donor in good health and CMV-seropositive. Sequences were obtained from PBMCs. V and J are TRBV10-3 and TRBJ1-1; no definite D call. The CDR3 loop reads CAIKEVRNTEAFF. The CDR3 DNA is TGTGCCATCAAGGAGGTCCGGAACACTGAAGCTTTCTTT.